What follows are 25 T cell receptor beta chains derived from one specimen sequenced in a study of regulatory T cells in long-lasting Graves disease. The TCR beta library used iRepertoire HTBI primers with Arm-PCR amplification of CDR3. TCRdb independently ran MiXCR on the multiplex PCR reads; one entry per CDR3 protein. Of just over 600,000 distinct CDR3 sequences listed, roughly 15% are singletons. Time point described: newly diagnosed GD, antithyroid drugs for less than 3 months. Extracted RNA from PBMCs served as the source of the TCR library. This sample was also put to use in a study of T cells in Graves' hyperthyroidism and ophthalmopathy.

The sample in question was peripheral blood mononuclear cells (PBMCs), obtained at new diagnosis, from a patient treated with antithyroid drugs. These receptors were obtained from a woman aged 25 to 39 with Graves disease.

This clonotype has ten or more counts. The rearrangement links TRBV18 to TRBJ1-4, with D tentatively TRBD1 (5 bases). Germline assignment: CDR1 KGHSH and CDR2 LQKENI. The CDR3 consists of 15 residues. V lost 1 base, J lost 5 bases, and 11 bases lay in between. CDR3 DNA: TGTGCCAGCTCACCACGTGTAGGACAAAATGAAAAACTGTTTTTT. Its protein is CASSPRVGQNEKLFF.

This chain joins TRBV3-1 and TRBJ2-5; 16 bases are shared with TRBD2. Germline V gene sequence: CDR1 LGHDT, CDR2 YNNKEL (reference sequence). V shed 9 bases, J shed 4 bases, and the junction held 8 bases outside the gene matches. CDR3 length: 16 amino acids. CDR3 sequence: CASMGLAGGPGETQYF. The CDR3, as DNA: TGTGCCAGTATGGGACTAGCGGGAGGGCCGGGAGAGACCCAGTACTTC.

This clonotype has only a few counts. The CDR3 region has the DNA TGCGCCAGCAGCCCTCAACCCACCGCGAGGGAAAAACTGTTTTTT. This encodes CASSPQPTAREKLFF. The gene calls are TRBV5-1 and TRBJ1-4; D gene uncertain. Germline CDR1 is SGHRS and CDR2 is YFSETQ. The V end was cut by 4 bases, the J end by 8 bases, with 18 bases between. CDR3 size: 15 residues.

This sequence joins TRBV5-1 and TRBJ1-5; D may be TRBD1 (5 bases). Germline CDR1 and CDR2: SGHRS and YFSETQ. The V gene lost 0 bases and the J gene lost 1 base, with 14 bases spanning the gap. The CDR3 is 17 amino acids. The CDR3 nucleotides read TGCGCCAGCAGCTTGGGGGACTTGGGGGGAAGCAATCAGCCCCAGCATTTT. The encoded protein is CASSLGDLGGSNQPQHF. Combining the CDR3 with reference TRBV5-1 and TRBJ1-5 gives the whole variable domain KAGVTQTPRYLIKTRGQQVTLSCSPISGHRSVSWYQQTPGQGLQFLFEYFSETQRNKGNFPGRFSGRQFSNSRSEMNVSTLELGDSALYLCASSLGDLGGSNQPQHFGDGTRLSIL.

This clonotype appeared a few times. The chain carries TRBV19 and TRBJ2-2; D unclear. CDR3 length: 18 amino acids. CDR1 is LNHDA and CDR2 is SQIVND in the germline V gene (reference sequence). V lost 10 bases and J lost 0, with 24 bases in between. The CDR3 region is CATRRRGESRTNTGELFF. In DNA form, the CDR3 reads TGTGCCACCAGAAGGAGAGGAGAATCGCGTACGAACACCGGGGAGCTGTTTTTT.

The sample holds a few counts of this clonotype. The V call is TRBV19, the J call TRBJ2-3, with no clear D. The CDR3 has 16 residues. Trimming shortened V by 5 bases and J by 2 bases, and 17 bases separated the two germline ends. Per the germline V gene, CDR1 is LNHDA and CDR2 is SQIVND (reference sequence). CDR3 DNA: TGTGCCAGTAGTCCAGAGTTGGTAAAAACCACAGATACGCAGTATTTT. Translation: CASSPELVKTTDTQYF.

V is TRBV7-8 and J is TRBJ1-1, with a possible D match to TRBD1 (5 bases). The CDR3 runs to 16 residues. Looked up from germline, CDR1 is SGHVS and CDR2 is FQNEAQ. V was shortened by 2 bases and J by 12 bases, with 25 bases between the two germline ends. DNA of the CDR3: TGTGCCAGCAGCTTACTCCCGGGGGGTGGCGGAATAGGATCTTTCTTT. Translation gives CASSLLPGGGGIGSFF.

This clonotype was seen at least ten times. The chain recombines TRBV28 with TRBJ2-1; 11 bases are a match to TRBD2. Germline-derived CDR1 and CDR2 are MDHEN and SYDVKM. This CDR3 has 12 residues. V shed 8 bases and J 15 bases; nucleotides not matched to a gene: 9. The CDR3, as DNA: TGTGCCAGCGAAACACTAGCGGGAGCCTTGTTCTTC. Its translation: CASETLAGALFF.

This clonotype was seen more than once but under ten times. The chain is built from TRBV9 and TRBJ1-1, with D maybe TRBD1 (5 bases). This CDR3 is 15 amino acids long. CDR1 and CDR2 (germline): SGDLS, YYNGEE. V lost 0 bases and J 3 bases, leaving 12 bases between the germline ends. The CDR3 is CASSVAPGRDTEAFF. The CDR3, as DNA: TGTGCCAGCAGCGTAGCTCCAGGGAGGGACACTGAAGCTTTCTTT.

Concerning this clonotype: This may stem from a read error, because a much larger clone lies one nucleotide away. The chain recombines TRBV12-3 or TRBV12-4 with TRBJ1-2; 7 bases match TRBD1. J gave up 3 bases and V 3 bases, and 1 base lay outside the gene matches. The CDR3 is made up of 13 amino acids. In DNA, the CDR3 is TGTGCCAGCAGTTTCACAGGGGACTATGGCTACACCTTC. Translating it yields CASSFTGDYGYTF.

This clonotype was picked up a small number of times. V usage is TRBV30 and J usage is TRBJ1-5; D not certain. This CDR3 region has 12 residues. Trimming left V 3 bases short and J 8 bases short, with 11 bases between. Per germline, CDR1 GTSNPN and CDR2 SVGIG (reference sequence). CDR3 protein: CAWSNGRKPQHF. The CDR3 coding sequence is TGTGCCTGGAGCAACGGGAGAAAGCCCCAGCATTTT.

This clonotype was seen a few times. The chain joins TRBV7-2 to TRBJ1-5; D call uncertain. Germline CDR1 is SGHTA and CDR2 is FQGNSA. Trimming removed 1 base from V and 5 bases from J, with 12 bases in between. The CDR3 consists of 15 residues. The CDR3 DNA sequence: TGTGCCAGCAGCTTAGATCACCCGACCCATCAGCCCCAGCATTTT. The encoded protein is CASSLDHPTHQPQHF.

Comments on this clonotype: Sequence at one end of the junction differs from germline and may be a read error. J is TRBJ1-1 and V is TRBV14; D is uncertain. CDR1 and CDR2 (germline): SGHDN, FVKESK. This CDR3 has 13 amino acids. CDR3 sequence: CACSLGLNTEAFF. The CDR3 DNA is TGTGCCTGCAGCCTTGGACTGAACACTGAAGCTTTCTTT.

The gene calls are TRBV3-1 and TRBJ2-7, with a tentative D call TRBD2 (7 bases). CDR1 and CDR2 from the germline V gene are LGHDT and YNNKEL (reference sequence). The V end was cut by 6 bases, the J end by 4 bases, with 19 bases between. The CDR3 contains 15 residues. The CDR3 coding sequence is TGTGCCAGCAGTCCATTCGGGGGGCTTTCATACGAGCAGTACTTC. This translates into CASSPFGGLSYEQYF.

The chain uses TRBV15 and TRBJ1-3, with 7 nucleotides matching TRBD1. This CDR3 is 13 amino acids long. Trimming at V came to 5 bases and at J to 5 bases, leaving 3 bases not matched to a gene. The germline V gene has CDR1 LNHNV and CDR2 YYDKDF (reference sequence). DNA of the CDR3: TGTGCCACCAGCCGACAGGGTAGAAACACCATATATTTT. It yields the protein CATSRQGRNTIYF.

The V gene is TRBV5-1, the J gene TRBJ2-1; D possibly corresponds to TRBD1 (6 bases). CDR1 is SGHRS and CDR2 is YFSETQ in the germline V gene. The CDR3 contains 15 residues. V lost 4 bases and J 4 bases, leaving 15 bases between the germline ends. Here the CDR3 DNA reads TGCGCCAGCAGCGTGGGGACAATTACATACAATGAGCAGTTCTTC. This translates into CASSVGTITYNEQFF.

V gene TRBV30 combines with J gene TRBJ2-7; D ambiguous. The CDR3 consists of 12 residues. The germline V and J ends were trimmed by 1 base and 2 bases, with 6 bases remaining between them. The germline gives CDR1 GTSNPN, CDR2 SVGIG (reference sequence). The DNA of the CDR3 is TGTGCCTGGAGTGAACTAACCTACGAGCAGTACTTC. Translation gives CAWSELTYEQYF.

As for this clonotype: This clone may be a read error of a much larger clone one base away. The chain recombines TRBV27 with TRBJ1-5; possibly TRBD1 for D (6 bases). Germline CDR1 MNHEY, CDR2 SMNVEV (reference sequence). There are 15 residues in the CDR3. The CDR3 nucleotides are TGTGCCAGCAGTTTTGGACAGCCTTTCAATCAGCCCCGGCATTTT. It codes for CASSFGQPFNQPRHF.

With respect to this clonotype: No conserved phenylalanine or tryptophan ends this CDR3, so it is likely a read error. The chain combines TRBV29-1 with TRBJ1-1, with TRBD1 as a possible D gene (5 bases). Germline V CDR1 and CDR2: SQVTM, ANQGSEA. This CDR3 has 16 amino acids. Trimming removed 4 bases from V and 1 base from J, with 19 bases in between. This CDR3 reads CSVGNQGAGENTEAFS. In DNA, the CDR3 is TGCAGCGTTGGAAACCAAGGGGCTGGGGAGAACACTGAAGCTTTCTCT.

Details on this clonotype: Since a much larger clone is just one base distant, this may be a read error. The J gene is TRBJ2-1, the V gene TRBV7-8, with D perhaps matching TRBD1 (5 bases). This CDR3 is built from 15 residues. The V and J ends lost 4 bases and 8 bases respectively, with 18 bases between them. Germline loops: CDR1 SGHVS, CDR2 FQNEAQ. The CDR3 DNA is TGTGCCAGCAGCTCCCCGACAGAAATTAGGGATGAGCAGTTCTTC. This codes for CASSSPTEIRDEQFF. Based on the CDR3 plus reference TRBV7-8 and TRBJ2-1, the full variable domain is GAGVSQSPRYKVAKRGQDVALRCDPISGHVSLFWYQQALGQGPEFLTYFQNEAQLDKSGLPSDRFFAERPEGSVSTLKIQRTQQEDSAVYLCASSSPTEIRDEQFFGPGTRLTVL.

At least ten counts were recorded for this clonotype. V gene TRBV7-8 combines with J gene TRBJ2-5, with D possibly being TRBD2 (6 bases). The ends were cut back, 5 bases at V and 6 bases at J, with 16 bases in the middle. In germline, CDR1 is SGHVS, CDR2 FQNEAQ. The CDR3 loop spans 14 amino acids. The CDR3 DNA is TGTGCCAGCAGCAAGGAGGGGTGGGGAAAGACCCAGTACTTC. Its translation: CASSKEGWGKTQYF.

In DNA, the CDR3 is TGTGCCACCAGTGACTCCGGGACAGGGTCCCCCTACGAGCAGTACTTC. It encodes CATSDSGTGSPYEQYF. V and J are TRBV24-1 and TRBJ2-7; the match to TRBD1 covers 9 bases. Trimming took 4 bases from V and 2 from J; bases not matched to a gene: 8. CDR1 is KGHDR and CDR2 is SFDVKD in the germline V gene. The CDR3 has 16 amino acids.

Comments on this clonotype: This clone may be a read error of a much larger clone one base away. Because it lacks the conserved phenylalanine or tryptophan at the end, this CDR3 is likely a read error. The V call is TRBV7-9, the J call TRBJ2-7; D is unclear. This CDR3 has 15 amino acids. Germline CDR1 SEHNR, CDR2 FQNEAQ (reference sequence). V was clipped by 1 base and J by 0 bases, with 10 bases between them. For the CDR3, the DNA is TGTGCCAGCAGCTTAGGCCGTCTAGGCTCCTACGAGCAGTACTTG. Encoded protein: CASSLGRLGSYEQYL.

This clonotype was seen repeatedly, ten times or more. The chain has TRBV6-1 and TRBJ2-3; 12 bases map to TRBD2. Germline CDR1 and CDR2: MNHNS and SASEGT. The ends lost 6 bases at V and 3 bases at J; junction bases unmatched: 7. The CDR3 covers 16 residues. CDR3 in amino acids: CASSSQTSGRTDTQYF. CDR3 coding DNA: TGTGCCAGCAGCTCCCAGACTAGCGGGAGAACAGATACGCAGTATTTT.

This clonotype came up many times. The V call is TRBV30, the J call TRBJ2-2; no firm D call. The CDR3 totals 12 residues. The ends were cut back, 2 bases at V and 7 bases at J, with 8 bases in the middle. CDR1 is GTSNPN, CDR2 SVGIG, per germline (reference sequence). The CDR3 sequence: CAWSPDGGELFF. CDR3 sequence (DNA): TGTGCCTGGAGTCCTGACGGCGGGGAGCTGTTTTTT. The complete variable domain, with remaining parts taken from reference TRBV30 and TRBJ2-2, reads SQTIHQWPATLVQPVGSPLSLECTVEGTSNPNLYWYRQAAGRGLQLLFYSVGIGQISSEVPQNLSASRPQDRQFILSSKKLLLSDSGFYLCAWSPDGGELFFGEGSRLTVL.